Presented here are 17 T cell receptor beta chains from one specimen sequenced in a study of T cells in Graves' hyperthyroidism and ophthalmopathy. Authors of the study amplified TCR beta CDR3 regions from RNA transcripts. HTBI primers were used for first-round RT-PCR of the TCR CDR3. TCRdb reprocessed the multiplex PCR reads via MiXCR and lists one record per CDR3 protein. Found here are about 360,000 distinct CDR3 sequences, about 13% of them singletons; the top ten hold less than 10%. The sample comprised blood. Source of these receptors: a woman aged 18-35 years with Graves' hyperthyroidism.

This clonotype was seen repeatedly, ten times or more. V and J are TRBV11-2 and TRBJ2-7; 9 nucleotides agree with TRBD1. Germline CDR1 is SGHAT and CDR2 is FQNNGV. CDR3 length equals 15 residues. V was pared by 10 bases and J by 0 bases, with 10 bases of the junction left unmatched. The CDR3 DNA reads TGTGCCACAAGAACAGGGGGCACGCTCTCCTACGAGCAGTACTTC. This encodes CATRTGGTLSYEQYF.

In its sample, this clonotype was seen many times. The rearrangement uses TRBV28 and TRBJ1-1; no definite D call. From germline, CDR1 is MDHEN and CDR2 SYDVKM. This CDR3 has 14 amino acids. Trimming left V 6 bases short and J 0 bases short, with 11 bases between. The CDR3 spells CASRAGHMNTEAFF. The CDR3 region has the DNA TGTGCCAGCAGAGCTGGCCACATGAACACTGAAGCTTTCTTT.

This clonotype was recorded at least ten times. This sequence joins TRBV28 and TRBJ1-1; D is uncertain. CDR3 length: 13 amino acids. CDR1 is MDHEN and CDR2 is SYDVKM in the germline V gene. V shed 2 bases and J shed 7 bases, with 11 bases lying between them. The CDR3 bases are TGTGCCAGCAGTTTAAGCCCCACCGGTGAAGCTTTCTTT. It yields the protein CASSLSPTGEAFF.

This clonotype has ten or more counts. The rearrangement joins TRBV4-1 to TRBJ2-1, with D perhaps matching TRBD2 (6 bases). Germline values: CDR1 MGHRA, CDR2 YSYEKL. The germline V and J ends were trimmed by 4 bases and 0 bases, with 13 bases remaining between them. This CDR3 spans 16 amino acids. The CDR3 bases are TGCGCCAGCAGCCGCGTGACGCGGGACTCCTACAATGAGCAGTTCTTC. Its translation is CASSRVTRDSYNEQFF.

This sequence joins TRBV3-1 and TRBJ2-1; TRBD2 might be the D (7 bases). Germline CDR1 LGHDT, CDR2 YNNKEL (reference sequence). This CDR3 has 18 amino acids. V lost 0 bases to trimming and J lost 9 bases, with 24 bases between them. CDR3 region: CASSQERRWGEGEVEQFF. CDR3 nucleotide sequence: TGTGCCAGCAGCCAAGAAAGGAGGTGGGGGGAGGGGGAGGTTGAGCAGTTCTTC.

This clonotype appeared a few times. This could be a read error, since a much larger clone is one nucleotide away. This chain uses TRBV7-9 with TRBJ2-7; D unclear. CDR1 and CDR2 from the germline V gene are SEHNR and FQNEAQ (reference sequence). CDR3 length equals 14 residues. The ends were cut back, 0 bases at V and 0 bases at J, with 6 bases in the middle. The CDR3 DNA is TGTGCCAGCAGCTTAGCGGCCAGCTCCTACGAGCAGTACTTC. Translation: CASSLAASSYEQYF.

With respect to this clonotype: This may be a read error, as it is one base from a much larger clone. The chain combines TRBV28 with TRBJ2-6, with 8 bases matching TRBD1. This CDR3 is built from 14 residues. Germline loops: CDR1 MDHEN, CDR2 SYDVKM. J gave up 11 bases and V 1 base, and 4 bases lay outside the gene matches. This chain's CDR3 is CASSLSQGDDVLTF. The CDR3 nucleotides read TGTGCCAGCAGTTTATCACAGGGGGATGACGTCCTGACTTTC.

There are a few counts of this clonotype. With a much larger clone just one base away, this may be a read error. The gene calls are TRBV2 and TRBJ1-2; D remains ambiguous. The CDR3 extends over 16 amino acids. V gave up 5 bases and J gave up 2 bases, with 18 bases separating them. CDR1 is SNHLY and CDR2 is FYNNEI in the germline V gene. The CDR3 region is CASSNAYRSENYGYTF. DNA of the CDR3: TGTGCCAGCAGTAACGCCTATCGAAGTGAGAACTATGGCTACACCTTC.

This clonotype was found many times. V usage is TRBV3-1 and J usage is TRBJ2-7; TRBD1 might be the D (5 bases). The CDR3 covers 15 residues. The ends were cut back, 4 bases at V and 3 bases at J, with 16 bases in the middle. Germline CDR1 and CDR2: LGHDT and YNNKEL (reference sequence). The CDR3 DNA reads as TGTGCCAGCAGCCTCGACAGCCTCTCAGTCTACGAGCAGTACTTC. It specifies CASSLDSLSVYEQYF.

The table lists this clonotype with a few counts. The genes are TRBV25-1 and TRBJ1-2, with 9 nucleotides matching TRBD1. CDR1 MGHDK and CDR2 SYGVNS come from the germline V gene. CDR3 length equals 15 residues. Trimming took 5 bases from V and 7 from J; bases not matched to a gene: 11. CDR3 DNA: TGTGCCAGCAGTCCGTATCGGGACAGGGCTCTTGGCTACACCTTC. As protein: CASSPYRDRALGYTF.

In its sample, this clonotype was seen a few times. V and J are TRBV10-3 and TRBJ1-5; perhaps TRBD1 as D (6 bases). In germline, CDR1 is ENHRY, CDR2 SYGVKD. The CDR3 sequence is 14 residues long. The V and J ends lost 6 bases and 6 bases respectively, with 15 bases between them. DNA of the CDR3: TGTGCCATCAGCCCCGGGGGCGGGGGTCAGCCCCAGCATTTT. Translation: CAISPGGGGQPQHF.

This clonotype was seen ten or more times. The rearrangement links TRBV3-1 to TRBJ2-7; D possibly uses TRBD1 or TRBD2 (5 bases each). Trimming took 2 bases from V and 3 from J, leaving 17 bases between them. Germline CDR1 and CDR2: LGHDT and YNNKEL (reference sequence). The CDR3 consists of 16 residues. CDR3 nucleotide sequence: TGTGCCAGCAGCCAAAAGAGGGGTACACGGTTCTACGAGCAGTACTTC. This translates into CASSQKRGTRFYEQYF.

The table lists this clonotype with many counts. The chain employs TRBV5-1 and TRBJ2-7; D remains ambiguous. Trimming took off 0 bases at V and 0 bases at J, with 7 bases between the two ends. Germline lookup yields CDR1 SGHRS and CDR2 YFSETQ. CDR3 length: 14 residues. The CDR3 region is CASSLDIDSYEQYF. In DNA form, the CDR3 reads TGCGCCAGCAGCTTGGATATAGACTCCTACGAGCAGTACTTC.

This clonotype was seen at least ten times. The chain couples TRBV10-3 to TRBJ2-3, with 8 nucleotides matching TRBD2. The CDR3 has 14 residues. V dropped 10 bases and J dropped 6; count of bases not matched to a gene: 12. CDR1 and CDR2 (germline): ENHRY, SYGVKD. The CDR3 sequence is CATTKGAGEDTQYF. DNA for the CDR3: TGTGCCACTACGAAGGGAGCGGGAGAGGATACGCAGTATTTT.

This chain joins TRBV6-5 and TRBJ2-5; D remains ambiguous. Trimming took 7 bases from V and 3 from J, leaving 12 bases between them. This CDR3 spans 13 amino acids. Per the germline V gene, CDR1 is MNHEY and CDR2 is SVGAGI. The CDR3 DNA follows: TGTGCCAGCAATTATTTCTCGGAAGAGACCCAGTACTTC. Translation gives CASNYFSEETQYF.

V gene TRBV19 combines with J gene TRBJ1-1, with D perhaps TRBD1 (6 bases). The V gene lost 4 bases and the J gene lost 4 bases, with 16 bases spanning the gap. This CDR3 spans 15 amino acids. Looked up from germline, CDR1 is LNHDA and CDR2 is SQIVND (reference sequence). The CDR3 DNA reads as TGTGCCAGTAGTAAGACAGGAAATGGGATCACTGAAGCTTTCTTT. It is translated as CASSKTGNGITEAFF.

This clonotype was counted a few times. The chain couples TRBV24-1 to TRBJ2-3; TRBD1 or TRBD2 may be the D gene (5 bases each). The length of the CDR3 is 13 residues. The V gene lost 12 bases and the J gene lost 1 base, with 13 bases spanning the gap. Germline-derived CDR1 and CDR2 are KGHDR and SFDVKD. The CDR3 loop reads CASGNRRTDTQYF. DNA of the CDR3: TGTGCCTCGGGAAACAGGCGCACAGATACGCAGTATTTT.